These T cell receptor beta chains were read from a single sample in a study of cytomegalovirus exposure and HLA in healthy donors. Generated by immunoSEQ multiplex PCR, the TCRdb table keeps only in-frame clones and is missing some. The repertoire includes 110,000 to 150,000 clones, more than 7.5% of them detected once, and approximately 1.9% sits in the top ten. The material sequenced was PBMCs. Receptors originate from a middle-aged man in good health and CMV-seronegative. Each CDR3 is given with its conserved first and last residue. The D gene is left open where the match is weak. Clone size, where shown, is once, few, many, or a class for clones that have expanded.

d_call | cdr3_length | clone_size | j_call | v_call | cdr3_aa | cdr3_nt
. | 13 | few | TRBJ2-6 | TRBV27 | CASRASGANVLTF | TGTGCCAGCAGGGCCTCGGGGGCCAACGTCCTGACTTTC
. | 15 | . | TRBJ1-5 | TRBV19 | CASTNTGGLHQPQHF | TGTGCCAGTACCAACACGGGGGGGCTGCATCAGCCCCAGCATTTT
. | 14 | few | TRBJ2-5 | TRBV10-1 | CASSDGRLGRTQYF | TGCGCCAGCAGTGACGGACGGCTGGGGAGGACCCAGTACTTC
TRBD2 | 15 | few | TRBJ2-3 | TRBV10-2 | CAAASGGNQKDTQYF | TGCGCCGCCGCTAGCGGGGGGAATCAAAAAGATACGCAGTATTTT
. | 15 | . | TRBJ1-1 | TRBV7-9 | CASSSGGRGNTEAFF | TGCGCCAGCAGCTCCGGGGGGAGGGGGAACACTGAAGCTTTCTTT
. | 15 | . | TRBJ2-2 | TRBV4-2 | CASSQPGHYTGELFF | TGTGCCAGCAGCCAACCGGGACACTACACCGGGGAGCTGTTTTTT
. | 15 | . | TRBJ2-5 | TRBV21-1 | CASSIGSRGKETQYF | TGTGCCAGCAGCATAGGAAGCAGGGGTAAAGAGACCCAGTACTTC
TRBD2 | 14 | few | TRBJ2-5 | TRBV7-7 | CASSRAGSQETQYF | TGTGCTAGCAGCCGAGCGGGAAGCCAAGAGACCCAGTACTTC
TRBD2 | 17 | few | TRBJ2-3 | TRBV7-9 | CASSLGSSGGATDTQYF | TGTGCCAGCAGCTTAGGTTCTAGCGGGGGGGCGACAGATACGCAGTATTTT
TRBD1 | 14 | few | TRBJ1-2 | TRBV7-8 | CASSWGQGTEGYTF | TGTGCCAGCAGCTGGGGACAGGGGACTGAAGGCTACACCTTC
TRBD2 | 16 | . | TRBJ2-5 | TRBV13 | CASSLGGLAGGATQYF | TGTGCCAGCAGCTTAGGTGGACTAGCGGGGGGTGCGACCCAGTACTTC
TRBD2 | 17 | . | TRBJ2-5 | TRBV7-2 | CASSLGLAGGPSETQYF | TGTGCCAGCAGCTTAGGGCTAGCGGGAGGGCCTTCTGAGACCCAGTACTTC
TRBD2 | 15 | few | TRBJ2-1 | TRBV5-1 | CASSLPGGTISEQFF | TGCGCCAGCAGCTTGCCGGGAGGCACCATTAGTGAGCAGTTCTTC
TRBD1 | 15 | . | TRBJ2-7 | TRBV19 | CASSTPGQGAYEQYF | TGTGCCAGTAGTACTCCGGGACAGGGAGCCTACGAGCAGTACTTC
. | 14 | . | TRBJ1-3 | TRBV11-2 | CASSSGTGGNTIYF | TGTGCCAGCAGCTCCGGGACTGGCGGAAACACCATATATTTT
TRBD2 | 15 | . | TRBJ2-1 | TRBV29-1 | CSVGTSGMAYNEQFF | TGCAGCGTGGGGACTAGCGGGATGGCCTACAATGAGCAGTTCTTC
. | 12 | few | TRBJ1-3 | TRBV28 | CASSAPQGSVYF | TGTGCCAGCAGTGCCCCGCAGGGAAGCGTATATTTT
TRBD2 | 16 | . | TRBJ2-5 | TRBV5-1 | CASSLVSGGPQETQYF | TGCGCCAGCAGCTTGGTTAGCGGGGGGCCTCAAGAGACCCAGTACTTC
TRBD2 | 17 | . | TRBJ2-3 | TRBV4-2 | CASSPMSAGGPTDTQYF | TGTGCCAGCAGCCCAATGTCGGCGGGAGGGCCGACAGATACGCAGTATTTT
. | 12 | . | TRBJ2-5 | TRBV18 | CASSLRTETQYF | TGTGCCAGCTCACTTAGAACGGAGACCCAGTACTTC
TRBD1 | 13 | few | TRBJ1-6 | TRBV11-3 | CASSFRQGALLHF | TGTGCCAGCAGCTTTCGACAGGGGGCTTTACTCCACTTT
TRBD1 | 17 | few | TRBJ1-3 | TRBV7-3 | CASSLTSPGQGASTIYF | TGTGCCAGCAGCTTAACCTCACCGGGACAGGGGGCGAGCACCATATATTTT
TRBD1 | 17 | few | TRBJ1-5 | TRBV7-9 | CASSLEDQGDGNQPQHF | TGTGCCAGCAGCTTAGAAGATCAGGGGGACGGCAATCAGCCCCAGCATTTT
TRBD2 | 17 | few | TRBJ2-3 | TRBV5-1 | CASSLGLAGSSTDTQYF | TGCGCCAGCAGCTTAGGACTAGCGGGGTCTAGCACAGATACGCAGTATTTT
TRBD2 | 15 | few | TRBJ2-7 | TRBV27 | CASSTGTSGFYEQYF | TGTGCCAGCAGTACCGGGACTAGCGGGTTCTACGAGCAGTACTTC
. | 14 | few | TRBJ1-1 | TRBV7-9 | CASSLTSDSSEAFF | TGTGCCAGCAGCTTAACTTCGGACAGTTCTGAAGCTTTCTTT
. | 14 | few | TRBJ1-1 | TRBV6-5 | CASSFPGSNTEAFF | TGTGCCAGCAGTTTCCCGGGATCCAACACTGAAGCTTTCTTT
. | 15 | few | TRBJ1-4 | TRBV4-1 | CASSHMPGEGEKLFF | TGCGCCAGCAGCCATATGCCGGGGGAAGGGGAAAAACTGTTTTTT
. | 14 | . | TRBJ2-1 | TRBV5-1 | CASSLLTGLDEQFF | TGCGCCAGCAGCCTTTTGACTGGATTAGATGAGCAGTTCTTC
. | 14 | . | TRBJ1-4 | TRBV5-1 | CASSPTATNEKLFF | TGCGCCAGCAGCCCGACAGCTACTAATGAAAAACTGTTTTTT
. | 15 | few | TRBJ2-7 | TRBV27 | CASSLGTRSSYEQYF | TGTGCCAGCAGTTTGGGAACTAGGAGCTCCTACGAGCAGTACTTC
. | 17 | . | TRBJ2-3 | TRBV7-3 | CASSLTPAATHTDTQYF | TGTGCCAGCAGCTTAACGCCTGCCGCCACTCACACAGATACGCAGTATTTT
. | 15 | few | TRBJ2-5 | TRBV29-1 | CSVDRRVPFSETQYF | TGCAGCGTTGACCGTCGGGTACCCTTTAGTGAGACCCAGTACTTC
. | 13 | . | TRBJ1-2 | TRBV12-5 | CASGLFQGYGYSF | TGTGCTAGTGGTTTGTTCCAGGGATATGGCTACTCCTTC
TRBD2 | 17 | . | TRBJ2-1 | TRBV11-3 | CASSPTGSSGRDNEQFF | TGTGCCAGCAGCCCCACTGGGTCTAGCGGGAGGGATAATGAGCAGTTCTTC
TRBD1 | 15 | few | TRBJ2-7 | TRBV6-6 | CASREQGRLTYEQYF | TGTGCCAGCAGGGAACAGGGGCGCCTCACCTACGAGCAGTACTTC